This TCR beta chain was captured in a study of T cell responses to AZD1222 COVID-19 vaccine (dated by TCRdb to about 2021). General notes on the study: A total of 230 or so trial participants underwent TCR sequencing, of whom approximately 210 received two doses of AZD1222 and about 25 received two doses of the MenACWY control vaccine. Trial participants were enrolled by age into 18-55, 56-69 and 70-plus year subgroups, with around 150, 28 and 57 TCR-sequenced participants respectively. Beyond this particular receptor, the publication reports: The 56-69-year group was small, and its depth increase did not reach significance, likely because of low power. Spike-specific TCR breadth and depth rose significantly after two AZD1222 doses compared with day 0 and with MenACWY recipients. Participants were mostly white British, with more females than males. The authors suggested clonal diversity may have been underestimated. The whole spike protein was spanned by vaccine-associated CD4 TCRs, and dominant responses were seen in regions 160-218 and 743-854. Because no samples from the day 14 peak response were available, repertoires could be characterized only after the peak T cell response. Epitopes outside the regions mutated in the B.1.351 and B.1.1.7 variants were reportedly recognized by nearly half of the unique spike-specific TCRs. Conclusions about previously exposed vaccinees were limited because only six AZD1222 recipients were SARS-CoV-2 seropositive at baseline.

The CDR3 regions of human TCRbeta chains were analyzed by immunosequencing. The original pipeline was this. Repertoire TCRs were matched against a reference library of SARS-CoV-2-specific TCRs generated with the MIRA antigen-specificity platform. Breadth meant the fraction of unique TCRs that were SARS-CoV-2-associated, whereas depth meant the fraction of total T cells that were SARS-CoV-2-associated. Using the MIRA data, every spike-specific TCR was mapped to the spike region that the TCR reacted to and assigned to either a CD4 or a CD8 class. Log10-transformed breadth and depth values were compared by one-way ANOVA with Sidak's multiple comparisons tests. The source is immuneACCESS, and TCRdb retained only in-frame sequences with V and J called. Part of the clones is not carried over; for the studies checked, unresolved V genes explain less than half of this, and the remainder is unexplained. Clonal size and the V and J genes are those of that table, whereas D and trimming came from the DNA. The sample table shows tens of thousands of clones, and around 91% are seen once. 5.3% of the sample is in the top ten clones.

The sample's time point label, decoded: about 28 days (+/-7) after the second vaccine dose. Because spike-specific TCR depth and breadth did not differ between the two schedules, AZD1222 recipients who got a second dose at roughly 4 weeks were pooled with those who got a second dose at roughly 12 weeks. Samples from vaccinated people were obtained from the UK trials COV001 and COV002, which included a single-blind randomized controlled phase 2/3 trial of AZD1222 (ChAdOx1 nCoV-19) in healthy adults. For TCRbeta chain sequencing, PBMC samples from trial participants were taken at day 0 and at day 28 after the second dose. To note about this clone: Its antigen is not yet known. Base qualities are not provided; no much larger clone lies one nucleotide away.

Sequencing was performed on peripheral blood, taken 28 days after the second AZD1222 dose. This receptor was taken from an adult who received the AZD1222 COVID-19 vaccine.

The DNA is as follows: TGTGCCAGCAGTGAAAGAAGCTCTGGGGCCAACGTCCTGACTTTC. Its product reads: CASSERSSGANVLTF. The chain is assembled from TRBV6-1 and TRBJ2-6, with no confidently assigned D gene. V is reduced by 2 bases and J by 0 bases, leaving a spacing of 5 bases between them. According to the germline V gene, CDR1 reads MNHNS and CDR2 reads SASEGT. From the cysteine through the phenylalanine, the CDR3 covers 15 amino acids. Kept here is only the CDR3 DNA, which spans 45 bases and is read in frame from base 1.